This T cell receptor beta chain emerged from a study of blood T cell repertoires in COVID-19. Background on the study: Sites across the United States, Italy and Spain contributed samples from acute and convalescent COVID-19. The analysed material was cDNA or gDNA that came from T cells, B-cell-depleted T cells, or PBMCs.

Per the authors' pipeline: Amplification with reference gene primers provided the estimates of nucleated cell counts. Data came from immunoSEQ multiplex PCR; TCRdb stores just in-frame clones and leaves some out. Clonal size and the V and J genes are those of that table, whereas D and trimming came from the DNA. The table lists around 180,000 clones, about 80% of them singletons. Germline CDR1 and CDR2: DFQATT and SNEGSKA (reference sequence). V dropped 3 bases and J dropped 4 bases, with 4 bases sitting between them. This CDR3 region has 11 residues. The rearrangement links TRBV20-1 to TRBJ1-3; D is uncertain. This TCR was recovered from a human donor in a cohort sampled during active COVID-19. Material: peripheral blood. The DNA of the CDR3 is TGCAGTGCTAGGTCAGGAAACACCATATATTTT. Residues: CSARSGNTIYF.